The 29 T cell receptor beta chains below all came from one sample that was sequenced in a study of control samples from healthy donors and cancer patients. TCRdb keeps only in-frame clones here, not all; method: immunoSEQ multiplex PCR. The sample includes about 120,000 clones, roughly nine tenths of them seen just once. Sequenced: blood. Receptors originate from a woman aged 18-35 years in good health.

The table lists this clone with a count of one. The gene calls are TRBV5-8 and TRBJ2-1; 7 positions agree with TRBD2. The CDR3 covers 17 residues. J gave up 3 bases and V 3 bases, and 12 bases lay outside the gene matches. CDR1 SGHTS and CDR2 YDEGEE come from the germline V gene. The CDR3 bases are TGTGCCAGCAGCTCACCTCGTAGCGGGCTCCTCTACAATGAGCAGTTCTTC. This codes for CASSSPRSGLLYNEQFF.

This sequence joins TRBV4-2 and TRBJ1-1; D not certain. Germline V CDR1 and CDR2: LGHNA, YNFKEQ. The V gene lost 3 bases and the J gene lost 5 bases, with 13 bases spanning the gap. The CDR3 length is 14 residues. CDR3 region: CASSHETGGTEAFF. In nucleotides, the CDR3 is TGTGCCAGCAGCCACGAGACGGGAGGTACTGAAGCTTTCTTT.

V gene TRBV18 combines with J gene TRBJ2-2; D not certain. Trimming took 6 bases from V and 4 from J, leaving 6 bases between them. There are 12 residues in the CDR3. Per the germline V gene, CDR1 is KGHSH and CDR2 is LQKENI. The CDR3 bases are TGTGCCAGCTCCGCTGGCACCGGGGAGCTGTTTTTT. It translates to CASSAGTGELFF. The full variable domain, its missing parts supplied by reference TRBV18 and TRBJ2-2, is NAGVMQNPRHLVRRRGQEARLRCSPMKGHSHVYWYRQLPEEGLKFMVYLQKENIIDESGMPKERFSAEFPKEGPSILRIQQVVRGDSAAYFCASSAGTGELFFGEGSRLTVL.

This chain connects TRBV5-5 to TRBJ2-7, with a weak D call TRBD1 (6 bases). Between the trimmed V and J ends, which lost 0 bases and 4 bases, there was a span of 8 bases. Germline V gives CDR1 SGHKS, CDR2 YYEKEE (reference sequence). The CDR3 loop spans 13 amino acids. DNA of the CDR3: TGTGCCAGCAGCTTGGACAGGGCGTACGAGCAGTACTTC. It translates to CASSLDRAYEQYF.

V usage is TRBV11-2 and J usage is TRBJ2-1; D is unresolved. V was cut by 4 bases and J by 11 bases, with 9 bases left in between. The CDR3 is 11 amino acids. Germline lookup yields CDR1 SGHAT and CDR2 FQNNGV. The CDR3 loop is CASSWAAQQFF. The DNA of the CDR3 is TGTGCCAGCAGCTGGGCGGCACAGCAGTTCTTC.

This clone was seen a handful of times. This rearrangement joins TRBV4-1 to TRBJ2-3; D unclear. CDR1 and CDR2 from the germline V gene are MGHRA and YSYEKL. Trimming pared 1 base from V and 2 bases from J, leaving 10 bases between. The CDR3 has 15 amino acids. The CDR3 sequence: CASSQGYGDTDTQYF. The DNA of the CDR3 is TGCGCCAGCAGCCAAGGTTACGGAGACACAGATACGCAGTATTTT.

The genes are TRBV19 and TRBJ2-5, with TRBD1 matching over 9 bases. The CDR3 extends over 14 amino acids. Per germline, CDR1 LNHDA and CDR2 SQIVND (reference sequence). V lost 1 base and J lost 4; bases outside the gene matches: 1. The CDR3 loop reads CASSIGGQGETQYF. DNA of the CDR3: TGTGCCAGTAGTATAGGGGGACAGGGAGAGACCCAGTACTTC. The complete variable domain, with remaining parts taken from reference TRBV19 and TRBJ2-5, reads DGGITQSPKYLFRKEGQNVTLSCEQNLNHDAMYWYRQDPGQGLRLIYYSQIVNDFQKGDIAEGYSVSREKKESFPLTVTSAQKNPTAFYLCASSIGGQGETQYFGPGTRLLVL.

The chain is built from TRBV5-8 and TRBJ2-3; D is tentatively TRBD1 or TRBD2 (5 bases each). Germline CDR1 is SGHTS and CDR2 is YDEGEE. CDR3 size: 18 residues. Trimming pared 0 bases from V and 0 bases from J, leaving 17 bases between. Written as DNA, the CDR3 is TGTGCCAGCAGCTTGGCCGTAATGCAGGGAGTAAGCACAGATACGCAGTATTTT. It specifies CASSLAVMQGVSTDTQYF.

The chain couples TRBV27 to TRBJ1-6, with a possible D match to TRBD1 (6 bases). Looked up from germline, CDR1 is MNHEY and CDR2 is SMNVEV (reference sequence). V was trimmed by 6 bases and J by 8 bases, leaving 20 bases between them. This CDR3 has 16 amino acids. CDR3 sequence (DNA): TGTGCCAGCAGAACCGGGACAACCCTCCCTCATTCACCCCTCCACTTT. This translates into CASRTGTTLPHSPLHF.

This clone was picked up one time. The rearrangement links TRBV5-6 to TRBJ2-7, with D possibly TRBD1 on 6 matching bases. Germline CDR1 is SGHDT and CDR2 is YYEEEE. Deletions cut 0 bases from V and 2 bases from J, with 12 bases between. The CDR3 is 15 residues long. CDR3 protein: CASSLGQTGPYEQYF. Written as DNA, the CDR3 is TGTGCCAGCAGCTTGGGGCAGACAGGTCCCTACGAGCAGTACTTC.

CDR3 sequence: CASSWGQGTAGANVLTF. DNA of the CDR3: TGTGCCAGCAGCTGGGGACAGGGAACGGCTGGGGCCAACGTCCTGACTTTC. V and J are TRBV7-9 and TRBJ2-6, with 9 bases lining up with TRBD1. V shed 4 bases and J 2 bases; nucleotides not matched to a gene: 6. Germline V gene sequence: CDR1 SEHNR, CDR2 FQNEAQ (reference sequence). CDR3 length equals 17 residues.

This clone appeared a single time. The V gene is TRBV29-1, the J gene TRBJ2-7, with 8 bases matching TRBD1. The CDR3 covers 14 residues. Germline values: CDR1 SQVTM, CDR2 ANQGSEA. J lost 5 bases, V lost 7 bases, and 13 bases had no gene match. Here the CDR3 reads CSAAGGRYPDEQYF. DNA for the CDR3: TGCAGCGCCGCAGGGGGCCGATACCCCGACGAGCAGTACTTC.

CDR3 sequence: CASSRLGTGTEAFF. The CDR3 bases are TGTGCCAGTAGTAGATTGGGGACTGGGACTGAAGCTTTCTTT. This chain joins TRBV19 and TRBJ1-1; D is possibly TRBD1 (5 bases). V lost 4 bases and J 5 bases, leaving 14 bases between the germline ends. Looked up from germline, CDR1 is LNHDA and CDR2 is SQIVND (reference sequence). CDR3 length equals 14 residues.

The chain links TRBV28 to TRBJ2-5; the D is unclear. The CDR3 consists of 13 residues. Germline assignment: CDR1 MDHEN and CDR2 SYDVKM. The ends were cut back, 2 bases at V and 2 bases at J, with 6 bases in the middle. CDR3 sequence: CASSLTNQETQYF. CDR3 DNA: TGTGCCAGCAGTTTAACTAATCAAGAGACCCAGTACTTC.

The V and J genes are TRBV30 and TRBJ1-2; 11 nucleotides match TRBD1. CDR3 length: 16 amino acids. V lost 0 bases to trimming and J lost 4 bases; unmatched junction nucleotides: 7. Germline lookup yields CDR1 GTSNPN and CDR2 SVGIG (reference sequence). The CDR3 DNA reads as TGTGCCTGGAGTGTACATCGGACAGGGGGCGGCTATGGCTACACCTTC. Amino acids: CAWSVHRTGGGYGYTF.

A single count supports this clone. J is TRBJ2-1 and V is TRBV3-1 (or the pseudogene TRBV3-2); tentative D call: TRBD1 (6 bases). V was pared by 3 bases and J by 5 bases, with 11 bases between. The CDR3 loop spans 14 amino acids. Germline V gene sequence: CDR1 LGHDT, CDR2 YNNKEL (reference sequence). The DNA for the CDR3 is TGTGCCAGCAGCCACTCTACAGGGCACAATGAGCAGTTCTTC. It is translated as CASSHSTGHNEQFF.

J is TRBJ1-5 and V is TRBV30, with 8 bases identical to TRBD1. Trimming took 3 bases from V and 0 from J; bases not matched to a gene: 16. Germline assignment: CDR1 GTSNPN and CDR2 SVGIG (reference sequence). There are 19 residues in the CDR3. The CDR3 region is CAWRNKRTGQSDSNQPQHF. The CDR3 coding sequence is TGTGCCTGGAGGAACAAAAGGACAGGGCAATCCGATAGCAATCAGCCCCAGCATTTT.

Here the CDR3 DNA reads TGTGCCAGCAGCTTACTCCTAGCGGGAGTTGAGCAGTTCTTC. This translates into CASSLLLAGVEQFF. The chain has TRBV7-2 and TRBJ2-1; the match to TRBD2 covers 10 bases. The CDR3 consists of 14 residues. J gave up 9 bases and V 2 bases, and 4 bases lay outside the gene matches. Germline loops: CDR1 SGHTA, CDR2 FQGNSA.

This chain uses TRBV19 with TRBJ1-4; weak D call: TRBD1 (6 bases). Germline V gene sequence: CDR1 LNHDA, CDR2 SQIVND (reference sequence). CDR3 size: 14 residues. The V and J ends lost 8 bases and 6 bases respectively, with 16 bases between them. The CDR3 protein is CASHHRAGYEKLFF. CDR3 nucleotide sequence: TGTGCCAGTCACCACAGGGCCGGCTATGAAAAACTGTTTTTT. The full variable domain, completed using reference TRBV19 and TRBJ1-4, is DGGITQSPKYLFRKEGQNVTLSCEQNLNHDAMYWYRQDPGQGLRLIYYSQIVNDFQKGDIAEGYSVSREKKESFPLTVTSAQKNPTAFYLCASHHRAGYEKLFFGSGTQLSVL.

This sequence joins TRBV2 and TRBJ1-4; TRBD1 matches at 9 bases. The CDR3 runs 15 residues. J gave up 5 bases and V 9 bases, and 10 bases lay outside the gene matches. CDR1 is SNHLY, CDR2 FYNNEI, per germline. For the CDR3, the DNA is TGTGCCAGTACACACTACGGGACAGGGAATGAAAAACTGTTTTTT. Its protein is CASTHYGTGNEKLFF.

The V and J genes are TRBV5-6 and TRBJ2-7, with a weak D call TRBD1 (5 bases). V was pared by 1 base and J by 5 bases, with 10 bases between. The germline CDR1 and CDR2 sequences are SGHDT and YYEEEE. The CDR3 runs 13 residues. The CDR3 spells CASSLFRADEQYF. The CDR3 nucleotides are TGTGCCAGCAGCTTGTTCAGGGCCGACGAGCAGTACTTC.

J is TRBJ1-4 and V is TRBV7-9; weak D call: TRBD1 (6 bases). Germline CDR1 reads SEHNR; CDR2 reads FQNEAQ (reference sequence). This CDR3 contains 19 residues. Trimming removed 2 bases from V and 0 bases from J, with 19 bases in between. CDR3 bases: TGTGCCAGCAGCTTATTTGGGTTAGGACAGCTGGCAACTAATGAAAAACTGTTTTTT. Protein product: CASSLFGLGQLATNEKLFF.

For the CDR3, the DNA is TGTGCCAGCAGTATACAGGGGGCATCGGACGAGCAGTACTTC. It translates to CASSIQGASDEQYF. The V gene is TRBV2, the J gene TRBJ2-7; 9 positions match TRBD1. The CDR3 is 14 residues long. J lost 5 bases, V lost 5 bases, and 7 bases had no gene match. Looked up from germline, CDR1 is SNHLY and CDR2 is FYNNEI.

The chain joins TRBV28 to TRBJ1-3; D unclear. Germline V lookup: CDR1 MDHEN, CDR2 SYDVKM. The V gene lost 5 bases and the J gene lost 2 bases, with 13 bases spanning the gap. This CDR3 has 15 amino acids. The CDR3 nucleotides read TGTGCCAGCAGTGCCTTTTTTGGGGCTGGAAACACCATATATTTT. Translating gives CASSAFFGAGNTIYF.

The CDR3: CASSLPAQETQYF. DNA of the CDR3: TGTGCCAGCAGCTTACCGGCCCAAGAGACCCAGTACTTC. The chain links TRBV7-9 to TRBJ2-5; D gene ambiguous. The V gene's germline CDR1 is SEHNR and CDR2 FQNEAQ (reference sequence). The CDR3 has 13 residues. Trimming took 2 bases from V and 1 from J, leaving 5 bases between them.

The chain combines TRBV2 with TRBJ1-5; TRBD1 matches at 12 bases. CDR3 length: 15 amino acids. The germline CDR1 and CDR2 sequences are SNHLY and FYNNEI. J was trimmed by 7 bases and V by 5 bases; bases with no gene match: 6. This CDR3 reads CASSLGQGAGQPQHF. The CDR3 nucleotides read TGTGCCAGCAGTCTGGGACAGGGGGCCGGACAGCCCCAGCATTTT.

The chain couples TRBV5-1 to TRBJ2-2, with 10 nucleotides matching TRBD2. Germline CDR1 and CDR2: SGHRS and YFSETQ. J gave up 2 bases and V 5 bases, and 6 bases lay outside the gene matches. CDR3 length: 16 residues. CDR3 sequence reads: CASRYLAGANTGELFF. The CDR3, as DNA: TGCGCCAGCAGGTATCTAGCGGGGGCAAACACCGGGGAGCTGTTTTTT.

The chain carries TRBV27 and TRBJ1-1; no definite D call. Deletions cut 5 bases from V and 0 bases from J, with 7 bases between. Germline assignment: CDR1 MNHEY and CDR2 SMNVEV (reference sequence). CDR3 length: 13 amino acids. The CDR3 DNA sequence: TGTGCCAGCAGTCGGCAGATGAACACTGAAGCTTTCTTT. It encodes CASSRQMNTEAFF.

This rearrangement joins TRBV5-8 to TRBJ1-1; D gene ambiguous. Trimming pared 0 bases from V and 10 bases from J, leaving 16 bases between. Germline assignment: CDR1 SGHTS and CDR2 YDEGEE. This CDR3 is built from 14 residues. The CDR3 DNA sequence: TGTGCCAGCAGCTTGGCCATTCGGCTAACGGTAGCTTTCTTT. This sequence encodes CASSLAIRLTVAFF.